This T cell receptor beta chain was found in a study of regulatory T cells in long-lasting Graves disease. Study-wide findings and caveats: Persistent Graves' patients showed less TCR diversity than newly diagnosed ones.

This clonotype was seen many times. Its antigen is currently unknown. The TCR beta library used iRepertoire HTBI primers with Arm-PCR amplification of CDR3. TCRdb re-called the multiplex PCR reads with MiXCR, one entry per CDR3 protein. The data contain under 300,000 distinct CDR3 sequences, 20% of them singletons. Per germline, CDR1 SGDLS and CDR2 YYNGEE. The CDR3 has 16 amino acids. The V gene lost 0 bases and the J gene lost 1 base, with 10 bases spanning the gap. The time point denotes: newly diagnosed GD, antithyroid drugs for less than 3 months. Isolated PBMC RNA provided the starting material for the TCR library.

The sequencing used peripheral blood mononuclear cells (PBMCs), collected at new diagnosis, from a patient treated with antithyroid drugs. The chain links TRBV9 to TRBJ2-2, with TRBD1 as a possible D gene (6 bases). The TCR comes from a female donor with Graves disease. For the CDR3, the DNA is TGTGCCAGCAGCGTAGGTGCACAGGGGAACACCGGGGAGCTGTTTTTT. Translation: CASSVGAQGNTGELFF.